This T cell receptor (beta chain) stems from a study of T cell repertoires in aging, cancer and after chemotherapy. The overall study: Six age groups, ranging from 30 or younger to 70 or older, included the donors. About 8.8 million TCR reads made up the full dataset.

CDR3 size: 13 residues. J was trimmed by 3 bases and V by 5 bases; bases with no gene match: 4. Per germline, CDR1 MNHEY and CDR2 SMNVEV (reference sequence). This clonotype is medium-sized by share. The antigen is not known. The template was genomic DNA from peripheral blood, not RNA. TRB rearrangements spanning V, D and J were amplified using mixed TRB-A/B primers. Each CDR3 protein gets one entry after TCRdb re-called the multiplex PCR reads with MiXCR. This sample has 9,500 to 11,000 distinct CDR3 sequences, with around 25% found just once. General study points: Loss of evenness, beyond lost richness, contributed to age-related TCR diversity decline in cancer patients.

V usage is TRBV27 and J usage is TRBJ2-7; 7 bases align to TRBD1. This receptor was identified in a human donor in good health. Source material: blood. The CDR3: CASSNRGLYEQYF. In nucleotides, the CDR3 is TGTGCCAGCAGTAACAGGGGCCTCTACGAGCAGTACTTC.